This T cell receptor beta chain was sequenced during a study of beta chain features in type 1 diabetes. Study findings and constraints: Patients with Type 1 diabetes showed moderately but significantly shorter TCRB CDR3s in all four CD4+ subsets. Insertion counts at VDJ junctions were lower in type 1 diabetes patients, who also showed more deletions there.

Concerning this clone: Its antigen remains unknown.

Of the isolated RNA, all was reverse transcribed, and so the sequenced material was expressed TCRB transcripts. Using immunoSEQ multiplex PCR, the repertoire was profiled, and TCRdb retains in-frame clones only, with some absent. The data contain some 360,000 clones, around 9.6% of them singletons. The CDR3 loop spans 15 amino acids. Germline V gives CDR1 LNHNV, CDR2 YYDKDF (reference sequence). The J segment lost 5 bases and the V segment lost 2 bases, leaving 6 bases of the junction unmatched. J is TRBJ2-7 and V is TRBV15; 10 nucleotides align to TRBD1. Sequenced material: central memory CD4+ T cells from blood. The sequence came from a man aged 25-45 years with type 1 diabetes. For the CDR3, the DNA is TGTGCCACCAGCAGATGGACAGGGGGTAGAAACGAGCAGTACTTC. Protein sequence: CATSRWTGGRNEQYF.